A single sample gave rise to the 9 T cell receptor beta chains below, sequenced in a study of blood T cells in healthy people across ages. PCR was performed a second time for 7 to 11 cycles using a sample-barcoded 5' primer and a J-beta primer mix. TCRdb recomputed calls from the 5' RACE reads with MiXCR, one row per CDR3 protein. The data show around 650,000 distinct CDR3 sequences, approximately 30% seen once. What was sequenced was blood. Receptors originate from a woman of 80 years or more in good health.

This clonotype came up many times. The chain links TRBV20-1 to TRBJ2-1, with D perhaps matching TRBD1 or TRBD2 (6 bases each). V shed 0 bases and J shed 9 bases, with 15 bases lying between them. The germline gives CDR1 DFQATT, CDR2 SNEGSKA (reference sequence). The length of the CDR3 is 14 residues. The CDR3 nucleotides are TGCAGTGCTAGAGATATATTAAGGGGGGCTGAGCAGTTCTTC. Translating it yields CSARDILRGAEQFF.

V gene TRBV12-3 or TRBV12-4 combines with J gene TRBJ2-5; 9 bases are shared with TRBD2. This CDR3 has 14 amino acids. Unmatched junction bases numbered 12, after V lost 6 bases and J lost 10 bases. The chain's CDR3 is CASSLSGREDVQYF. The DNA for the CDR3 is TGTGCCAGCAGCCTTAGCGGGAGAGAAGATGTCCAGTACTTC.

The table lists this clonotype with many counts. This chain joins TRBV6-5 and TRBJ2-7; 12 bases map to TRBD1. The CDR3 covers 15 residues. The V gene's germline CDR1 is MNHEY and CDR2 SVGAGI. Trimming took 6 bases from V and 3 from J; bases not matched to a gene: 6. CDR3: CASSAGTGGGYEQYF. CDR3 nucleotides: TGTGCCAGCAGCGCAGGGACAGGGGGCGGCTACGAGCAGTACTTC.

The chain recombines TRBV9 with TRBJ1-4, with D possibly being TRBD1 (6 bases). The V end lost 4 bases, the J end lost 0 bases, and 10 bases lay between the germline ends. Germline V lookup: CDR1 SGDLS, CDR2 YYNGEE. This CDR3 spans 15 amino acids. CDR3 sequence reads: CASSSSGATNEKLFF. CDR3 DNA: TGTGCCAGCAGCTCTTCAGGGGCAACTAATGAAAAACTGTTTTTT.

The gene calls are TRBV20-1 and TRBJ2-5; D might be TRBD2 (5 bases). This CDR3 has 11 amino acids. Germline V gives CDR1 DFQATT, CDR2 SNEGSKA (reference sequence). With 6 bases removed from V and 2 bases from J, the gap between germline ends came to 7 bases. The CDR3 DNA reads TGCAGTGCGGACTTTCAAGAGACCCAGTACTTC. Protein sequence: CSADFQETQYF.

This clonotype was counted at least ten times. The chain uses TRBV6-5 and TRBJ2-4; 12 nucleotides match TRBD1. The trim removed 6 bases at V and 13 bases at J, leaving 10 bases unmatched. The V gene's germline CDR1 is MNHEY and CDR2 SVGAGI. The CDR3 totals 14 residues. CDR3 sequence (DNA): TGTGCCAGCAGGCCGGGACAGGGGGCGGTTCGGCAGTACTTC. It encodes CASRPGQGAVRQYF.

This clonotype was counted ten times or more. The genes are TRBV9 and TRBJ2-1; D gene unclear. The CDR3 is 11 residues long. Looked up from germline, CDR1 is SGDLS and CDR2 is YYNGEE. V lost 4 bases and J lost 5, with 4 bases in between. CDR3 region: CASSTDNEQFF. The CDR3, as DNA: TGTGCCAGCAGCACCGACAATGAGCAGTTCTTC.

To note about this clonotype: It may be a read error: a sequence one base away is much more abundant. The rearrangement uses TRBV2 and TRBJ2-3, with D perhaps TRBD2 (7 bases). Germline CDR1 reads SNHLY; CDR2 reads FYNNEI. CDR3 length: 16 amino acids. V lost 6 bases and J lost 2, with 18 bases in between. The CDR3: CASRKGGGANTDTQYF. In DNA, the CDR3 is TGTGCCAGCAGGAAGGGGGGGGGGGCAAACACAGATACGCAGTATTTT.

To note about this clonotype: One base away lies a much larger clone, so this may be a sequencing read error. J is TRBJ1-5 and V is TRBV20-1; D may be TRBD1 (6 bases). The CDR3 sequence is 14 residues long. Per the germline V gene, CDR1 is DFQATT and CDR2 is SNEGSKA (reference sequence). CDR3 in amino acids: CGATQGFSNQPQHF. CDR3 sequence (DNA): TGCGGTGCCACCCAGGGGTTTAGCAATCAGCCCCAGCATTTT.